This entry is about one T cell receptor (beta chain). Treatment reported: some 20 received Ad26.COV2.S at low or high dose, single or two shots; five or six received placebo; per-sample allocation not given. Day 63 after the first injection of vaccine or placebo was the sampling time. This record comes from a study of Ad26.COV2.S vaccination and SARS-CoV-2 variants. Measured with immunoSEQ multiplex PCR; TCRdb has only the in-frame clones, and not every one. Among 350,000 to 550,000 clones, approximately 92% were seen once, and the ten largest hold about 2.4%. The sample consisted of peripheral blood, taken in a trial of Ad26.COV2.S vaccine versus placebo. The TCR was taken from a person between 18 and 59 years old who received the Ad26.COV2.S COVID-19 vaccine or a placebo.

Here the CDR3 reads CASSLSPGTVYGYTF. The CDR3 DNA sequence: TGTGCCAGCAGTTTAAGCCCTGGGACGGTCTATGGCTACACCTTC. J is TRBJ1-2 and V is TRBV28, with D possibly TRBD1 on 5 matching bases. The CDR3 length is 15 residues. The V end lost 2 bases, the J end lost 4 bases, and 14 bases lay between the germline ends. Germline V lookup: CDR1 MDHEN, CDR2 SYDVKM.